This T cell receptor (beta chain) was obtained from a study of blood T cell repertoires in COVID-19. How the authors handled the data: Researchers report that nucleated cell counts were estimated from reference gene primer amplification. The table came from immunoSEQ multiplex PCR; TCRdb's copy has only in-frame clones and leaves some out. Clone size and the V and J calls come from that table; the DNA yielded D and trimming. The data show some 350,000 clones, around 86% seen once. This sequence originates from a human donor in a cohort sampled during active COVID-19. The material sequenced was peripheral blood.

CDR3 protein: CASSLQGRLDEKLFF. The CDR3 DNA sequence: TGTGCCAGTAGTCTTCAGGGCCGGTTAGATGAAAAACTGTTTTTT. This sequence joins TRBV19 and TRBJ1-4; D is possibly TRBD1 (5 bases). CDR3 length equals 15 residues. Per germline, CDR1 LNHDA and CDR2 SQIVND (reference sequence). V lost 5 bases and J lost 6, with 16 bases in between. The full variable domain, in which reference TRBV19 and TRBJ1-4 provide the parts outside the CDR3, is DGGITQSPKYLFRKEGQNVTLSCEQNLNHDAMYWYRQDPGQGLRLIYYSQIVNDFQKGDIAEGYSVSREKKESFPLTVTSAQKNPTAFYLCASSLQGRLDEKLFFGSGTQLSVL.